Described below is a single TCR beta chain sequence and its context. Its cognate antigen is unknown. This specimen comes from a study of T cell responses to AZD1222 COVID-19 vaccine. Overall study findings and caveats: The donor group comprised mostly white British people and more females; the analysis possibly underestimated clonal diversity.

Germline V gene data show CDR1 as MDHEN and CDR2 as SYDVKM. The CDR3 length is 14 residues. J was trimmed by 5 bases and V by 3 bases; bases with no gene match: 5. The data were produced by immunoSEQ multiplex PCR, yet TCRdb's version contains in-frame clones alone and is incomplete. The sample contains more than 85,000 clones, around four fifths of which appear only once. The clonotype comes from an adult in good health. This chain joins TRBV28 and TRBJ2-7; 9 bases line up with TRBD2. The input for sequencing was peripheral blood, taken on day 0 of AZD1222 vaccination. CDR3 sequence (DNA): TGTGCCAGCAGTTTGGAGCGGGAGGAAAACGAGCAGTACTTC. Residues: CASSLEREENEQYF.